This T cell receptor beta chain is from a study of blood T cell repertoires in COVID-19. Study summary: Samples of COVID-19 (acute and convalescent) were obtained from the United States, Italy and Spain. PBMCs, B-cell-depleted T cells, or T cells were the source of the cDNA or gDNA that made up the material.

The ends lost 3 bases at V and 2 bases at J; junction bases unmatched: 9. CDR3 length: 16 amino acids. Germline V CDR1 and CDR2: SQVTM, ANQGSEA. Per the original methods: Using reference gene primer amplification, nucleated cell counts were estimated. Profiled with immunoSEQ multiplex PCR; TCRdb holds only in-frame clones, not every one. The V and J calls and clone size come from that table; D and trimming were worked out from the DNA. The sample records around 170,000 clones, roughly 70% being singletons. The J gene is TRBJ2-1, the V gene TRBV29-1; 8 nucleotides match TRBD1. The sequencing sample was made of peripheral blood. This clonotype originated in a woman at least 80 years old with acute or convalescent COVID-19. The CDR3 nucleotides read TGCAGCGTTGACTCCGGACAGGGACTTACCTACAATGAGCAGTTCTTC. This sequence encodes CSVDSGQGLTYNEQFF.